One and the same sample provided the 29 T cell receptor beta chains below, sequenced in a study of CD8 T cells in ankylosing spondylitis. TCRdb analysed the 5' RACE reads with MiXCR anew, one entry per CDR3 protein. Here the sample spans about 110,000 distinct CDR3 sequences, 20% to 30% being singletons. The source material was synovial fluid, either unsorted or a sorted T cell fraction (not recorded which). These receptors all come from a male donor with ankylosing spondylitis.

This clonotype was picked up many times. The chain has TRBV29-1 and TRBJ2-3, with D perhaps matching TRBD1 or TRBD2 (5 bases each). Germline values: CDR1 SQVTM, CDR2 ANQGSEA. The CDR3 contains 12 residues. Trimming stripped 4 bases from V and 7 bases from J, with 12 bases between. The CDR3 DNA sequence: TGCAGCGTTGGGGGTTGGGGGAATACGCAGTATTTT. Amino acids: CSVGGWGNTQYF.

This clonotype was picked up a small number of times. This chain connects TRBV6-1 to TRBJ2-7; the match to TRBD1 covers 7 bases. This CDR3 is built from 13 residues. Germline loops: CDR1 MNHNS, CDR2 SASEGT. V dropped 4 bases and J dropped 2; count of bases not matched to a gene: 2. CDR3 protein: CASSGGQTYEQYF. The CDR3 DNA reads as TGTGCCAGCAGTGGGGGACAGACCTACGAGCAGTACTTC.

The V and J genes are TRBV4-2 and TRBJ1-5; D possibly corresponds to TRBD1 (5 bases). Germline CDR1 and CDR2: LGHNA and YNFKEQ. The V gene lost 0 bases and the J gene lost 3 bases, with 12 bases spanning the gap. The CDR3 has 16 residues. The CDR3 DNA is TGTGCCAGCAGCCAAGATAGGGGAGGGCTCAATCAGCCCCAGCATTTT. Encoded protein: CASSQDRGGLNQPQHF.

This clonotype was observed a single time. The chain links TRBV5-4 to TRBJ2-5; 10 nucleotides align to TRBD2. Losses at the gene ends were 4 bases for V and 4 bases for J; bases not matched to a gene: 10. The germline V gene has CDR1 SGHNT and CDR2 YYREEE (reference sequence). The CDR3 covers 16 residues. The DNA of the CDR3 is TGTGCCAGCAGCATTGGTGGTAGCGGGAGGAGAGAGACCCAGTACTTC. The encoded protein is CASSIGGSGRRETQYF.

This sequence joins TRBV7-2 and TRBJ2-1; D gene ambiguous. Germline V gives CDR1 SGHTA, CDR2 FQGNSA. The CDR3 has 13 amino acids. Trimming took off 1 base at V and 4 bases at J, with 5 bases between the two ends. CDR3 amino acids: CASSLEEYNEQFF. CDR3 sequence (DNA): TGTGCCAGCAGCTTAGAAGAATACAATGAGCAGTTCTTC.

A note on this clonotype: An end of the junction differs from the germline gene, which may be a read error. V is TRBV12-3 or TRBV12-4 and J is TRBJ2-1, with a possible D match to TRBD2 (6 bases). This CDR3 spans 14 amino acids. The CDR3 region is CTSSFAGSYNEQFF. Written as DNA, the CDR3 is TGTACCAGCAGTTTTGCGGGGTCCTACAATGAGCAGTTCTTC.

This clonotype appeared a few times. This chain uses TRBV16 with TRBJ1-2, with D possibly TRBD1 on 5 matching bases. CDR1 is KGHSY and CDR2 is FQNENV in the germline V gene. The CDR3 length is 14 residues. The ends were cut back, 2 bases at V and 0 bases at J, with 7 bases in the middle. The CDR3 region has the DNA TGTGCCAGCAGCCAAGTGACAGCTAACTATGGCTACACCTTC. Amino acids: CASSQVTANYGYTF.

This clonotype was detected only a few times. The chain joins TRBV29-1 to TRBJ2-5; D possibly matches TRBD1 or TRBD2 (5 bases each). Germline loops: CDR1 SQVTM, CDR2 ANQGSEA. The CDR3 is 14 amino acids. V shed 3 bases and J shed 4 bases, with 15 bases lying between them. The CDR3 sequence is CSVEYRGRRETQYF. The CDR3 DNA reads TGCAGCGTTGAGTACCGGGGCCGAAGAGAGACCCAGTACTTC.

The chain uses TRBV18 and TRBJ1-3; D remains unclear. CDR1 and CDR2 from the germline V gene are KGHSH and LQKENI. V gave up 0 bases and J gave up 0 bases, with 6 bases separating them. This CDR3 has 15 residues. The CDR3 nucleotides are TGTGCCAGCTCACCACCTTCGAGCTCTGGAAACACCATATATTTT. Its translation is CASSPPSSSGNTIYF.

The chain couples TRBV29-1 to TRBJ2-1; possible D gene TRBD2, 6 bases. The CDR3 is 12 amino acids. Germline lookup yields CDR1 SQVTM and CDR2 ANQGSEA. Between the trimmed V and J ends, which lost 7 bases and 9 bases, there was a span of 16 bases. The CDR3 sequence is CSANGRSGEQFF. The CDR3 nucleotides are TGCAGCGCTAACGGGAGAAGCGGTGAGCAGTTCTTC.

This chain connects TRBV20-1 to TRBJ2-1; 7 nucleotides line up with TRBD2. Losses at the gene ends were 6 bases for V and 1 base for J; bases not matched to a gene: 9. CDR3 size: 15 residues. Germline CDR1 and CDR2: DFQATT and SNEGSKA (reference sequence). The CDR3 loop reads CSARGGRGSYNEQFF. CDR3 nucleotide sequence: TGCAGTGCCCGTGGTGGGAGGGGTTCCTACAATGAGCAGTTCTTC.

This clonotype was counted many times. V is TRBV20-1 and J is TRBJ1-2; tentative D call: TRBD1 (5 bases). The CDR3 is 12 residues long. V was pared by 3 bases and J by 4 bases, with 9 bases between. Per the germline V gene, CDR1 is DFQATT and CDR2 is SNEGSKA (reference sequence). The CDR3, as DNA: TGCAGTGCTAGCAGGGAGGGCTATGGCTACACCTTC. Translating gives CSASREGYGYTF.

The V call is TRBV5-1, the J call TRBJ2-3; 12 bases are shared with TRBD2. The ends lost 3 bases at V and 0 bases at J; junction bases unmatched: 8. Per germline, CDR1 SGHRS and CDR2 YFSETQ. The CDR3 has 18 residues. The CDR3 DNA is TGCGCCAGCAGCTCCGGACTAGCGGGATCTACTAGCACAGATACGCAGTATTTT. This encodes CASSSGLAGSTSTDTQYF.

This clonotype came up many times. The chain is built from TRBV5-1 and TRBJ2-3; TRBD2 might be the D (6 bases). Germline lookup yields CDR1 SGHRS and CDR2 YFSETQ. This CDR3 comprises 15 residues. V lost 2 bases and J 4 bases, leaving 14 bases between the germline ends. Here the CDR3 DNA reads TGCGCCAGCAGCTTTACGGGAGCGGGCCCAGATACGCAGTATTTT. Residues: CASSFTGAGPDTQYF.

The CDR3 loop reads CASLFSGLNTEAFF. DNA of the CDR3: TGTGCCAGCCTTTTCTCCGGGCTGAACACTGAAGCTTTCTTT. This chain joins TRBV6-1 and TRBJ1-1; D is uncertain. Trimming took 8 bases from V and 0 from J, leaving 13 bases between them. In germline, CDR1 is MNHNS, CDR2 SASEGT. CDR3 size: 14 residues.

This chain uses TRBV4-1 with TRBJ2-5; D might be TRBD2 (5 bases). The V gene lost 4 bases and the J gene lost 5 bases, with 17 bases spanning the gap. Germline values: CDR1 MGHRA, CDR2 YSYEKL. The CDR3 consists of 15 residues. The CDR3 nucleotides are TGCGCCAGCAGCCTATTCACGGGCGGCGGGGAGACCCAGTACTTC. Amino acids: CASSLFTGGGETQYF.

The chain joins TRBV7-2 to TRBJ2-1; TRBD2 matches at 9 bases. The length of the CDR3 is 14 residues. Per the germline V gene, CDR1 is SGHTA and CDR2 is FQGNSA. Trimming cost V 5 bases and J 4 bases; bases outside gene matches: 3. The CDR3 DNA sequence: TGTGCCAGCAGCCGACTAGCGGAGTACAATGAGCAGTTCTTC. Translating gives CASSRLAEYNEQFF.

V usage is TRBV7-2 and J usage is TRBJ1-1; D might be TRBD1 (5 bases). Germline V gene data show CDR1 as SGHTA and CDR2 as FQGNSA. The CDR3 runs to 13 residues. V was cut by 5 bases and J by 5 bases, with 12 bases left in between. The CDR3 DNA sequence: TGTGCCAGCAGCGTGTCTCGGGGGACTGAAGCTTTCTTT. It specifies CASSVSRGTEAFF. The full variable domain, with the rest looked up from reference TRBV7-2 and TRBJ1-1, is GAGVSQSPSNKVTEKGKDVELRCDPISGHTALYWYRQSLGQGLEFLIYFQGNSAPDKSGLPSDRFSAERTGGSVSTLTIQRTQQEDSAVYLCASSVSRGTEAFFGQGTRLTVV.

This clonotype was picked up a small number of times. The CDR3 coding sequence is TGTGCCAGCAGCTGGGGACATTACAATGAGCAGTTCTTC. Translated, it gives CASSWGHYNEQFF. V gene TRBV28 combines with J gene TRBJ2-1; D is perhaps TRBD1 (6 bases). Trimming left V 6 bases short and J 4 bases short, with 10 bases between. The CDR3 runs to 13 residues. Germline loops: CDR1 MDHEN, CDR2 SYDVKM. The whole variable domain, remainder taken from reference TRBV28 and TRBJ2-1, is DVKVTQSSRYLVKRTGEKVFLECVQDMDHENMFWYRQDPGLGLRLIYFSYDVKMKEKGDIPEGYSVSREKKERFSLILESASTNQTSMYLCASSWGHYNEQFFGPGTRLTVL.

The chain couples TRBV19 to TRBJ1-1; 7 positions match TRBD1. Germline CDR1 reads LNHDA; CDR2 reads SQIVND (reference sequence). This CDR3 comprises 16 residues. Germline trimming cut 4 bases from V and 4 bases from J; bases unmatched to any gene: 12. CDR3 sequence: CASSTAWDSWGTEAFF. CDR3 bases: TGTGCCAGTAGTACAGCTTGGGACAGCTGGGGCACTGAAGCTTTCTTT.

The V gene is TRBV10-3, the J gene TRBJ2-2; a weak D match, TRBD1 (5 bases). Germline-derived CDR1 and CDR2 are ENHRY and SYGVKD. Trimming cost V 3 bases and J 10 bases, with 12 bases left between them. The CDR3 has 13 amino acids. The CDR3 reads CAISDSQEAELFF. The CDR3 bases are TGTGCCATCAGTGATTCACAGGAAGCGGAGCTGTTTTTT.

This rearrangement joins TRBV20-1 to TRBJ2-3, with a weak D call TRBD1 (6 bases). This CDR3 region has 16 residues. Germline lookup yields CDR1 DFQATT and CDR2 SNEGSKA (reference sequence). V shed 2 bases and J shed 1 base, with 16 bases lying between them. The CDR3 DNA follows: TGCAGTGCTAGAATCGTACAGGGAGTTGGCACAGATACGCAGTATTTT. Its protein product is CSARIVQGVGTDTQYF.

This clonotype appeared a few times. The chain carries TRBV3-1 and TRBJ2-3; 10 bases are shared with TRBD2. The length of the CDR3 is 17 residues. Trimming at V came to 2 bases and at J to 0 bases, leaving 5 bases not matched to a gene. The V gene's germline CDR1 is LGHDT and CDR2 YNNKEL (reference sequence). CDR3 sequence reads: CASSQPSGRRSTDTQYF. CDR3 DNA: TGTGCCAGCAGCCAACCTAGCGGGAGACGGAGCACAGATACGCAGTATTTT.

CDR3 in DNA: TGCGCCAGCAGCTTGGAAACAGCTGGAAACACCATATATTTT. Its protein is CASSLETAGNTIYF. The rearrangement joins TRBV5-1 to TRBJ1-3; D uncertain. CDR1 and CDR2 (germline): SGHRS, YFSETQ. This CDR3 is 14 amino acids long. The germline V and J ends were trimmed by 0 bases and 2 bases, with 6 bases remaining between them.

This chain connects TRBV5-6 to TRBJ1-5; 7 nucleotides align to TRBD1. This CDR3 has 14 amino acids. V was pared by 4 bases and J by 8 bases, with 9 bases of the junction left unmatched. Germline V gives CDR1 SGHDT, CDR2 YYEEEE. This chain's CDR3 is CASSLGSGGEPQHF. CDR3 nucleotide sequence: TGTGCCAGCAGCCTGGGGTCAGGGGGGGAGCCCCAGCATTTT.

The table lists this clonotype with a few counts. In DNA form, the CDR3 reads TGTGCCTCTACGTCTCAAAATGAGCAGTTCTTC. Translated: CASTSQNEQFF. This chain links TRBV30 with TRBJ2-1; no clear D. V lost 7 bases to trimming and J lost 7 bases, with 11 bases between them. Germline V gene lookup returns CDR1 GTSNPN and CDR2 SVGIG (reference sequence). The length of the CDR3 is 11 residues.

This sequence joins TRBV14 and TRBJ2-1; a weak D match, TRBD2 (5 bases). Trimming removed 5 bases at V and 5 bases at J, with 13 bases between. From germline, CDR1 is SGHDN and CDR2 FVKESK. The CDR3 has 14 residues. CDR3 region: CASSFVGEHNEQFF. For the CDR3, the DNA is TGTGCCAGCAGCTTTGTGGGAGAGCACAATGAGCAGTTCTTC.

The chain couples TRBV3-1 to TRBJ1-5, with unresolved D. V was trimmed by 1 base and J by 3 bases, leaving 4 bases between them. Germline V lookup: CDR1 LGHDT, CDR2 YNNKEL (reference sequence). This CDR3 is 13 amino acids long. The CDR3 protein is CASSQGLNQPQHF. As DNA, the CDR3 is TGTGCCAGCAGCCAAGGACTCAATCAGCCCCAGCATTTT.

CDR3 nucleotide sequence: TGTGCTAGTGGTTTGGACCCCTTCATAAATGGCTACACCTTC. As protein: CASGLDPFINGYTF. The rearrangement links TRBV12-5 to TRBJ1-2; D remains ambiguous. V lost 1 base and J lost 6, with 12 bases in between. This CDR3 spans 14 amino acids. CDR1 is LGHNT, CDR2 FRNRAP, per germline.